This TCR beta chain is from a study of blood T cell repertoires in COVID-19. The method was immunoSEQ multiplex PCR; TCRdb's version includes in-frame clones alone and lacks a portion of them. The table lists fewer than 200,000 clones, about 85% of them singletons. The germline V and J ends were trimmed by 3 bases and 8 bases, with 17 bases remaining between them. The CDR3 is 16 amino acids. The V gene's germline CDR1 is WSHSY and CDR2 SAAADI. The sequencing sample was made of PBMCs or T cells enriched from blood (not recorded which). The J gene is TRBJ1-6, the V gene TRBV10-2, with a tentative D call TRBD1 (6 bases). The receptor was derived from a woman aged 40 to 50 in a cohort exposed to, infected with or recovered from COVID-19 (not recorded which). CDR3 sequence (DNA): TGCGCCAGCAGTGATATGACACAGGGTGGGGATTCACCCCTCCACTTT. Residues: CASSDMTQGGDSPLHF.